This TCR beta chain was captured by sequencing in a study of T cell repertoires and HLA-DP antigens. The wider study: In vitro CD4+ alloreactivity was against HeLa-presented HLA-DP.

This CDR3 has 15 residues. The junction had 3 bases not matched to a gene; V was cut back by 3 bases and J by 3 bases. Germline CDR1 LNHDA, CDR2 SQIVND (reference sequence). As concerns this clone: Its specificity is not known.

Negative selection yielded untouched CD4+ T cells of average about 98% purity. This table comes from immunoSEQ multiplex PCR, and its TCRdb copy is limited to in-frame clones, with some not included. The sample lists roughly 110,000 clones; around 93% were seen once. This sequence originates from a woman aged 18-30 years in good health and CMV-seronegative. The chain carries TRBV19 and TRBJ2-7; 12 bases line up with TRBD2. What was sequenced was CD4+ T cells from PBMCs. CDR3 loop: CASSITSGGNYEQYF. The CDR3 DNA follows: TGTGCCAGTAGTATCACTAGCGGGGGGAACTACGAGCAGTACTTC.